A selection of T cell receptor beta chains follows, all from one sample in a study of cytomegalovirus exposure and HLA in healthy donors. The protocol was immunoSEQ multiplex PCR, while the TCRdb copy is restricted to in-frame clones and leaves out a portion. The table records tens of thousands of clones, roughly 97% of them present only once. Input material: PBMCs. These receptors all stem from a man aged 18 to 30 in good health and CMV-seronegative. Each CDR3 is given with its conserved first and last residue. D genes are given only for firm matches. Size is stated for part of the rows, as once, few or many counts, or as a class when the clone is expanded.

D,J,V,size,DNA,CDR3
-,TRBJ2-5,TRBV10-3,-,TGTGCCATCAGCCCGGGAGCCCAAGAGACCCAGTACTTC,CAISPGAQETQYF
TRBD1,TRBJ2-1,TRBV29-1,-,TGCAGCGACCGGCGGACAGGGGAAGGAAACAATGAGCAGTTCTTC,CSDRRTGEGNNEQFF
TRBD2,TRBJ2-7,TRBV28,few,TGTGCCAGCAGTTTAACGCTAGCGGGGCAGATGTGGTACTTC,CASSLTLAGQMWYF
TRBD2,TRBJ2-5,TRBV5-1,-,TGCGCCAGCAGTGGGACTAGCGGGGAGGGCGAGACCCAGTACTTC,CASSGTSGEGETQYF
TRBD1,TRBJ2-7,TRBV5-1,-,TGCGCCAGCAGCTTGGACGGACAGGGTAACTACGAGCAGTACTTC,CASSLDGQGNYEQYF
-,TRBJ2-1,TRBV7-2,-,TGTGCCAGCAGCCCCGCGGGGATCGGGGATGAGCAGTTCTTC,CASSPAGIGDEQFF
TRBD1,TRBJ1-1,TRBV6-1,-,TGTGCCAGCACTTACAGGGGATTGAACACTGAAGCTTTCTTT,CASTYRGLNTEAFF
-,TRBJ2-7,TRBV10-1,-,TGCGCCAGCAGTCCAATCCAGACTCCAAGCTCCTACGAGCAGTACTTC,CASSPIQTPSSYEQYF
-,TRBJ2-7,TRBV5-1,-,TGCGCCAGCAGCTTGTCTGGCACCTACGAGCAGTACTTC,CASSLSGTYEQYF
TRBD1,TRBJ2-7,TRBV5-6,-,TGTGCCAGCAGCTTCCTGGGACAGACCTACGAGCAGTACTTC,CASSFLGQTYEQYF
-,TRBJ2-5,TRBV28,-,TGTGCCAGCAGTCTAAAGTTCGAGACCCAGTACTTC,CASSLKFETQYF
-,TRBJ1-2,TRBV14,once,TGTGCCAGCAGCCAAGACAACAGGAACTATGGCTACACCTTC,CASSQDNRNYGYTF
-,TRBJ2-5,TRBV12-5,once,TGTGCTAGTGGTTTGAGCCAGGTCGAGGGAGAGACCCAGTACTTC,CASGLSQVEGETQYF
-,TRBJ2-1,TRBV27,-,TGTGCCAGCAGTTCGGGATTTAGCCGGTCCTACAATGAGCAGTTCTTC,CASSSGFSRSYNEQFF
-,TRBJ2-1,TRBV5-6,-,TGTGCCAGCAGCTACTCGGGTAGCTACAATGAGCAGTTCTTC,CASSYSGSYNEQFF
-,TRBJ1-5,TRBV5-6,-,TGTGCCAGCAGCTTGTACGGTGGTCAGCCCCAGCATTTT,CASSLYGGQPQHF
TRBD2,TRBJ2-7,TRBV18,-,TGTGCCAGCTCACCACTTCCACTAGCGGACCACTACGAGCAGTACTTC,CASSPLPLADHYEQYF
-,TRBJ1-1,TRBV6-1,-,TGTGCCAGCAGTGACCGGACAGTGAACACTGAAGCTTTCTTT,CASSDRTVNTEAFF
-,TRBJ1-4,TRBV12-1,once,TGTGCCAGATTAGTTGCAACTAATGAAAAACTGTTTTTT,CARLVATNEKLFF
TRBD2,TRBJ2-1,TRBV10-3,-,TGTGCCACCGTGAAGCGGGAGGGCGACAATGAGCAGTTCTTC,CATVKREGDNEQFF
TRBD2,TRBJ2-1,TRBV5-6,-,TGTGCCAGCAGCTTTCGAGCTAGCGGGAGGCCTCATGAGCAGTTCTTC,CASSFRASGRPHEQFF
TRBD1,TRBJ1-1,TRBV4-2,-,TGTGCCAGCAGCCTGACGGGACAGGGAACTGAAGCTTTCTTT,CASSLTGQGTEAFF
TRBD2,TRBJ2-5,TRBV10-2,-,TGCGCCAGCAGCGAACCGGGACTAGCACTCTACCAAGAGACCCAGTACTTC,CASSEPGLALYQETQYF
-,TRBJ2-1,TRBV5-1,-,TGCGCCAGCAGCCCGGATGCGGGACGGAACAATGAGCAGTTCTTC,CASSPDAGRNNEQFF
-,TRBJ1-1,TRBV29-1,once,TGCAGCGTTGACAGGGGTGAGGTGAACACTGAAGCTTTCTTT,CSVDRGEVNTEAFF
-,TRBJ1-3,TRBV5-1,-,TGCGCCAGCAGCCCGTCAGGGACTTCTGGAAACACCATATATTTT,CASSPSGTSGNTIYF
-,TRBJ1-2,TRBV15,-,TGTGCCACCAGCAGAGGCCAAGCCAAAAGTCTTAACTATGGCTACACCTTC,CATSRGQAKSLNYGYTF